The present entry profiles one T cell receptor (beta chain) with its context. Its antigen is currently unknown. Germline assignment: CDR1 SGHDT and CDR2 YYEEEE. The CDR3 length is 14 residues. V was cut by 2 bases and J by 1 base, with 6 bases left in between. Sequencing used immunoSEQ multiplex PCR; TCRdb keeps in-frame clones, though not all of them. The top ten clones hold around 1.5% of a sample with about 57,000 clones, around 90% of them seen once. This specimen belongs to a study of graft-versus-host responses after intestinal transplantation. Points from the study as a whole: GvH clone levels peaked in circulation, and this peak was associated with early post-transplant HvG declines.

This clonotype was obtained from a human patient who received an intestinal transplant, so some T cells may come from the graft donor. The rearrangement uses TRBV5-6 and TRBJ2-2; TRBD2 might be the D (6 bases). The sequenced sample was PBMCs, obtained 26 days after transplant. CDR3 sequence (DNA): TGTGCCAGCAGCTTAGCGGGGAACACCGGGGAGCTGTTTTTT. It translates to CASSLAGNTGELFF.